This is a list of T cell receptor beta chains from one sample in a study of T cell changes during pregnancy in multiple sclerosis. Repertoires were generated with immunoSEQ multiplex PCR, while TCRdb's copy carries only in-frame clones and drops some. The sample yields approximately 83,000 clones, about 93% seen once. Specimen: peripheral blood, collected in the first trimester of pregnancy. These receptors all stem from a female donor with multiple sclerosis, enrolled in a pregnancy study. The CDR3 runs from the conserved cysteine through the conserved F or W. Each record gives: clone size, J gene, D gene, V gene, CDR3 DNA, CDR3 protein. A D gene is named only where the DNA matches it firmly. Where a row states a size, it is once, few, many or the class of an expanded clone; other rows omit it.

abundance: few
j_gene: TRBJ2-7
d_gene: TRBD1
v_gene: TRBV6-1
CDR3nt: TGTGCCAGCAGTGAAGAGGGGACAGGGGCTTTCGAGCAGTACTTC
CDR3aa: CASSEEGTGAFEQYF

abundance: -
j_gene: TRBJ1-6
d_gene: -
v_gene: TRBV27
CDR3nt: TGTGCCAGCAGTTTATCGGCAGGGTTCGGCAATTCACCCCTCCACTTT
CDR3aa: CASSLSAGFGNSPLHF

abundance: once
j_gene: TRBJ2-4
d_gene: -
v_gene: TRBV18
CDR3nt: TGTGCCAGCTCACCGGGCACAGACAAAAACATTCAGTACTTC
CDR3aa: CASSPGTDKNIQYF

abundance: once
j_gene: TRBJ2-3
d_gene: -
v_gene: TRBV4-1
CDR3nt: TGCGCCAGCAGCTACTTTCCTAGCACAGATACGCAGTATTTT
CDR3aa: CASSYFPSTDTQYF

abundance: -
j_gene: TRBJ1-4
d_gene: -
v_gene: TRBV5-1
CDR3nt: TGCGCCAGCAGCTTGGGGGGCAAGGAAAAACTGTTTTTT
CDR3aa: CASSLGGKEKLFF

abundance: -
j_gene: TRBJ1-1
d_gene: -
v_gene: TRBV19
CDR3nt: TGTGCCAGTAGTTGGAACGGAGTGGGAGTAGCTTTCTTT
CDR3aa: CASSWNGVGVAFF

abundance: -
j_gene: TRBJ1-2
d_gene: TRBD1
v_gene: TRBV27
CDR3nt: TGTGCCAGCAGCCCCGACAGGGGATGGAACTATGGCTACACCTTC
CDR3aa: CASSPDRGWNYGYTF

abundance: -
j_gene: TRBJ1-3
d_gene: -
v_gene: TRBV28
CDR3nt: TGTGCCAGCAGTTTAGGACAGATCTCTGGAAACACCATATATTTT
CDR3aa: CASSLGQISGNTIYF

abundance: -
j_gene: TRBJ2-7
d_gene: TRBD2
v_gene: TRBV13
CDR3nt: TGTGCCAGCAGCAGGAGCGGGAACTACGAGCAGTACTTC
CDR3aa: CASSRSGNYEQYF

abundance: -
j_gene: TRBJ2-7
d_gene: TRBD1
v_gene: TRBV6-6
CDR3nt: TGTGCCAGCACCCTTACAGGGGTTAACGAGCAGTACTTC
CDR3aa: CASTLTGVNEQYF

abundance: -
j_gene: TRBJ1-1
d_gene: -
v_gene: TRBV10-2
CDR3nt: TGCGCCAGCAGTGGGCGGGGGGCCGGGATTAGGAAGAACACTGAAGCTTTCTTT
CDR3aa: CASSGRGAGIRKNTEAFF

abundance: -
j_gene: TRBJ1-2
d_gene: TRBD1
v_gene: TRBV4-1
CDR3nt: TGCGCCAGCAGCCCAGAGACAGGGTATGGCTACACCTTC
CDR3aa: CASSPETGYGYTF

abundance: -
j_gene: TRBJ2-3
d_gene: TRBD1
v_gene: TRBV5-1
CDR3nt: TGCGCCAGCAGCTTGGTGGAGACAGGGGGCACAGATACGCAGTATTTT
CDR3aa: CASSLVETGGTDTQYF

abundance: -
j_gene: TRBJ2-5
d_gene: -
v_gene: TRBV7-9
CDR3nt: TGTGCCAGCAGCGATGTCGGGGTTAGAGAGACCCAGTACTTC
CDR3aa: CASSDVGVRETQYF

abundance: -
j_gene: TRBJ1-1
d_gene: -
v_gene: TRBV7-6
CDR3nt: TGTGCCAGCAGCCCCCGGGGGGCTTGGACTGAAGCTTTCTTT
CDR3aa: CASSPRGAWTEAFF

abundance: -
j_gene: TRBJ1-1
d_gene: -
v_gene: TRBV27
CDR3nt: TGTGCCAGTGGCCCCGGGATGAACACTGAAGCTTTCTTT
CDR3aa: CASGPGMNTEAFF

abundance: -
j_gene: TRBJ2-6
d_gene: -
v_gene: TRBV7-6
CDR3nt: TGTGCCAGCACACCCAGTGTTTCAAGCTCTGGGGCCAACGTCCTGACTTTC
CDR3aa: CASTPSVSSSGANVLTF

abundance: -
j_gene: TRBJ2-3
d_gene: -
v_gene: TRBV18
CDR3nt: TGTGCCAGCTCACCATTGTTTGGGGGCGGCACAGATACGCAGTATTTT
CDR3aa: CASSPLFGGGTDTQYF

abundance: -
j_gene: TRBJ1-2
d_gene: -
v_gene: TRBV5-1
CDR3nt: TGCGCCAGCAGTATGGGGGGAGTCCTGAACACCTTC
CDR3aa: CASSMGGVLNTF

abundance: -
j_gene: TRBJ1-2
d_gene: -
v_gene: TRBV14
CDR3nt: TGTGCCAGCAGCCACCTTAATCCGGGTCTCTATGGCTACACCTTC
CDR3aa: CASSHLNPGLYGYTF

abundance: -
j_gene: TRBJ2-3
d_gene: TRBD1
v_gene: TRBV5-5
CDR3nt: TGTGCCAGCAGCCTCGCAGGGGGCGATACGCAGTATTTT
CDR3aa: CASSLAGGDTQYF

abundance: -
j_gene: TRBJ1-2
d_gene: TRBD1
v_gene: TRBV25-1
CDR3nt: TGTGCCAGCAGTGAGCCCGGGACAGGGATTGGCTACACCTTC
CDR3aa: CASSEPGTGIGYTF

abundance: -
j_gene: TRBJ2-1
d_gene: TRBD2
v_gene: TRBV15
CDR3nt: TGTGCCACCAGCAGAGAGACTAGCGGGGGGGACAATGAGCAGTTCTTC
CDR3aa: CATSRETSGGDNEQFF

abundance: -
j_gene: TRBJ1-2
d_gene: -
v_gene: TRBV6-5
CDR3nt: TGTGCCAGCAGAACGACAAAAGGGGGTACCTATGGCTACACCTTC
CDR3aa: CASRTTKGGTYGYTF

abundance: -
j_gene: TRBJ1-4
d_gene: -
v_gene: TRBV29-1
CDR3nt: TGCAGCGTCTATAATGAAAAACTGTTTTTT
CDR3aa: CSVYNEKLFF

abundance: once
j_gene: TRBJ1-3
d_gene: -
v_gene: TRBV5-1
CDR3nt: TGCGCCAGCAGCACGGACTTGGGAAACACCATATATTTT
CDR3aa: CASSTDLGNTIYF

abundance: once
j_gene: TRBJ1-2
d_gene: -
v_gene: TRBV6-5
CDR3nt: TGTGCCAGCAGTTACAGAGATAACTATGGCTACACCTTC
CDR3aa: CASSYRDNYGYTF

abundance: -
j_gene: TRBJ1-2
d_gene: TRBD1
v_gene: TRBV19
CDR3nt: TGTGCCAGTAGTATATTTTTCACAGGGGGCGATGGCTACACCTTC
CDR3aa: CASSIFFTGGDGYTF

abundance: once
j_gene: TRBJ2-3
d_gene: TRBD2
v_gene: TRBV9
CDR3nt: TGTGCCAGCAGCGCCTCTAGCGGGGAGTACACAGATACGCAGTATTTT
CDR3aa: CASSASSGEYTDTQYF

abundance: -
j_gene: TRBJ1-5
d_gene: -
v_gene: TRBV6-5
CDR3nt: TGTGCCAGCAGCCCCGGGAGCAATCAGCCCCAGCATTTT
CDR3aa: CASSPGSNQPQHF

abundance: -
j_gene: TRBJ2-3
d_gene: TRBD1
v_gene: TRBV9
CDR3nt: TGTGCCAGCAGCGTTACAGGGGGCGTGGGCACAGATACGCAGTATTTT
CDR3aa: CASSVTGGVGTDTQYF

abundance: -
j_gene: TRBJ2-1
d_gene: TRBD2
v_gene: TRBV7-8
CDR3nt: TGTGCCAGCAGCCTCCATAGCGGGGGGCCCTACAATGAGCAGTTCTTC
CDR3aa: CASSLHSGGPYNEQFF

abundance: -
j_gene: TRBJ2-1
d_gene: TRBD2
v_gene: TRBV2
CDR3nt: TGTGCCAGCAGTGAACAACTAGCGGGGATCCCCTACAATGAGCAGTTCTTC
CDR3aa: CASSEQLAGIPYNEQFF

abundance: -
j_gene: TRBJ1-2
d_gene: -
v_gene: TRBV19
CDR3nt: TGTGCCAGTAGTATAGACCAAAACAGGGATAGAAACTATGGCTACACCTTC
CDR3aa: CASSIDQNRDRNYGYTF

abundance: once
j_gene: TRBJ1-2
d_gene: -
v_gene: TRBV7-8
CDR3nt: TGTGCCAGCAGCGATGGCGGGAGTAGCTATGGCTACACCTTC
CDR3aa: CASSDGGSSYGYTF

abundance: -
j_gene: TRBJ1-1
d_gene: -
v_gene: TRBV19
CDR3nt: TGTGCCAGTAATAGCCCGACAGAGGCGACTGAAGCTTTCTTT
CDR3aa: CASNSPTEATEAFF

abundance: -
j_gene: TRBJ1-1
d_gene: TRBD1
v_gene: TRBV19
CDR3nt: TGTGCCAGTAGTATAGCCCTTGCGGGACAGGGAGAAGCTTTCTTT
CDR3aa: CASSIALAGQGEAFF

abundance: -
j_gene: TRBJ1-2
d_gene: -
v_gene: TRBV29-1
CDR3nt: TGCAGCATCCGACAGGAAGGCGCCGGGGGCTACACCTTC
CDR3aa: CSIRQEGAGGYTF

abundance: -
j_gene: TRBJ2-1
d_gene: TRBD2
v_gene: TRBV10-3
CDR3nt: TGTGCCTCCGGAAGGGCGGGGGGCCGTTCGGTCTCGCAGTTCTTC
CDR3aa: CASGRAGGRSVSQFF

abundance: once
j_gene: TRBJ2-5
d_gene: -
v_gene: TRBV2
CDR3nt: TGTGCCAGCAGAGTAGAGTACCAAGAGACCCAGTACTTC
CDR3aa: CASRVEYQETQYF

abundance: -
j_gene: TRBJ1-2
d_gene: TRBD1
v_gene: TRBV27
CDR3nt: TGTGCCAGCAGTCAAACGACAGGGAGCGTGATGGCGTCTATTAACTATGGCTACACCTTC
CDR3aa: CASSQTTGSVMASINYGYTF

abundance: -
j_gene: TRBJ1-1
d_gene: -
v_gene: TRBV5-1
CDR3nt: TGCGCCAGCAGCTTGGTGCGTCGGAACACTGAAGCTTTCTTT
CDR3aa: CASSLVRRNTEAFF

abundance: -
j_gene: TRBJ1-4
d_gene: -
v_gene: TRBV6-5
CDR3nt: TGTGCCAGCAGTCCAACAGGGCTGGCTAATGAAAAACTGTTTTTT
CDR3aa: CASSPTGLANEKLFF

abundance: -
j_gene: TRBJ2-7
d_gene: TRBD1
v_gene: TRBV25-1
CDR3nt: TGTGCCAGCAGTGAAGGGACAGGCTACGAGCAGTACTTC
CDR3aa: CASSEGTGYEQYF

abundance: -
j_gene: TRBJ2-2
d_gene: -
v_gene: TRBV5-4
CDR3nt: TGTGCCAGCAGCCCACGGACGGGACTTATGGGGGAGCTGTTTTTT
CDR3aa: CASSPRTGLMGELFF